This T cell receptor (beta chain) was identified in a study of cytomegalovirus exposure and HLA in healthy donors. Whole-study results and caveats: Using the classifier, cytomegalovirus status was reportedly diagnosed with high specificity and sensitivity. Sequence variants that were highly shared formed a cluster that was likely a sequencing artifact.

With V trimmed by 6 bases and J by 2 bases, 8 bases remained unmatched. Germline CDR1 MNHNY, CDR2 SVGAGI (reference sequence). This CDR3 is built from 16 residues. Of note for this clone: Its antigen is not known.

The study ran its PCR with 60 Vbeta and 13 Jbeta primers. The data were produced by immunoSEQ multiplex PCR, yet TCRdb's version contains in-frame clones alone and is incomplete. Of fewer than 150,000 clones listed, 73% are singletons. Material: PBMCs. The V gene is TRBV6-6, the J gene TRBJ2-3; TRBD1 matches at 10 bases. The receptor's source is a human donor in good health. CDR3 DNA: TGTGCCAGCAGGGAGGGACAGGGGCCCTTCACAGATACGCAGTATTTT. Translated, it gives CASREGQGPFTDTQYF.